This T cell receptor (beta chain) was retrieved from a study of regulatory T cells in long-lasting Graves disease. This CDR3 region has 12 residues. Germline loops: CDR1 DFQATT, CDR2 SNEGSKA (reference sequence). The V gene end was trimmed by 6 bases and the J gene end by 5 bases; junction bases not matched to a gene: 4. In its sample, this clonotype was seen many times. Construction of TCR beta libraries relied on iRepertoire HTBI primers and on Arm-PCR targeting CDR3 regions. TCRdb reprocessed the multiplex PCR reads via MiXCR and lists one record per CDR3 protein. The sample shows 200,000 to 250,000 distinct CDR3 sequences, over 20% of them seen only once. The time point is: newly diagnosed GD, antithyroid drugs for less than 3 months. RNA extracted from PBMCs served as the sequencing template. The patients included were those that came from an endocrinology department in Xi'an, China.

The V gene is TRBV20-1, the J gene TRBJ2-7; TRBD1 matches 10 bases. The sequencing used peripheral blood mononuclear cells (PBMCs), collected at new diagnosis, from a patient treated with antithyroid drugs. The sequence derives from a female donor with Graves disease. The CDR3 bases are TGCAGTGCCTGGACAGGGGGTAACGAGCAGTACTTC. Its protein product is CSAWTGGNEQYF.